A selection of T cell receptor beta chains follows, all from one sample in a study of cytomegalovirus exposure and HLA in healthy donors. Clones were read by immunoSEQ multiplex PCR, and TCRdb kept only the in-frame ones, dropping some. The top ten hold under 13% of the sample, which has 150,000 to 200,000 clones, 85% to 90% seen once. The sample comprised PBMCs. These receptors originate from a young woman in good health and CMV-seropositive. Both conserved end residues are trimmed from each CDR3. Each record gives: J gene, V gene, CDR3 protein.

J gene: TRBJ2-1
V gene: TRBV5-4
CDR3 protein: ASSFGARGEQF

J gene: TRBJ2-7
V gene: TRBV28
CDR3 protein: ASRHSDRLSYEQY

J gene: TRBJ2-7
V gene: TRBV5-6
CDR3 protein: ASSLGPGRAGEQY

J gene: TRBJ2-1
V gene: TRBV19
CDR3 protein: ASSIMQGTDNEQF

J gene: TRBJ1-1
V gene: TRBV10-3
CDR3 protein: AISEGGNTEAF

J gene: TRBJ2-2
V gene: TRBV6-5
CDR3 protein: ASSEGNTGELF

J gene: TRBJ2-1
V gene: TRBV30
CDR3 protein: AWSERLAGIYNEQF

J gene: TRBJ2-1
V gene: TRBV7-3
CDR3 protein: ASSFGLAGGYEQF

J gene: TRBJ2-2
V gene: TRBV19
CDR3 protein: ASKGDGRGTGELF

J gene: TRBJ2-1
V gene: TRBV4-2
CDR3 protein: ASSTGVSGIEQF

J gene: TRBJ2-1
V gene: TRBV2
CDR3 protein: ASSVQRELF

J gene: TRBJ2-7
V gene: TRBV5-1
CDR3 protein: ASSGYSGVAYEQY

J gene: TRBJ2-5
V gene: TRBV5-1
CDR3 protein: ASSSSSGIRETQY

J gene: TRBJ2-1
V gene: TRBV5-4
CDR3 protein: ASSSSSGSYNEQF

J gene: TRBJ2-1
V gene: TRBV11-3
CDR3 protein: ASSLDRLAGALDEQF

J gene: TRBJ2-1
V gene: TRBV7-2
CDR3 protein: ASSLAGVVF

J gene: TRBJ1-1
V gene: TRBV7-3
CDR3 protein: ASSQSPGWRTEAF

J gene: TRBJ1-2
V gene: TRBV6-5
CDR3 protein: ASSYADRSGRTSNT

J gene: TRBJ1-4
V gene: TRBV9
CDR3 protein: ASSPRTGGNEKLF

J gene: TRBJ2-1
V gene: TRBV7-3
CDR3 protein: ASSPRVFSEQF

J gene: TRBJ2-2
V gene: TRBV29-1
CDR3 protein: SVRPGGTGELF

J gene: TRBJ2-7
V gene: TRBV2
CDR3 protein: ASSGGTGTDEQY

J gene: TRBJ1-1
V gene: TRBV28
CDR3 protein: ASSLTRAEAF

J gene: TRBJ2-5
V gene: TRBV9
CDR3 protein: ASSVGVAGFEETQY

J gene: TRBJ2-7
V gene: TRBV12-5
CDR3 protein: ASGFGFGDSDASYEQY

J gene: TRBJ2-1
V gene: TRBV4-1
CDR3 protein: ASSQPTRTSGTNEQF

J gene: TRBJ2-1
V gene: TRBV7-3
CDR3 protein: ASSLTSAGAEQF

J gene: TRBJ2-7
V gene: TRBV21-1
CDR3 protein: ASSGRTTGSYEQY

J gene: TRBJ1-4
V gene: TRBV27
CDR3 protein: ASSDPGGGEKLF

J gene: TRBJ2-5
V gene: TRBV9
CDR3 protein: ASSVGESETQY

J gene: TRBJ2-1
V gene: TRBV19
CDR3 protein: ASSSREGQSSYNEQF

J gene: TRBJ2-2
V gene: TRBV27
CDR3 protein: ASRTGDTGELF

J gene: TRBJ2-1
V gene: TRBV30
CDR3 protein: AWSVLDRTSNEQF

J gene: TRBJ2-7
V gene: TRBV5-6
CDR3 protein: ASSGGLAGVSSYEQY

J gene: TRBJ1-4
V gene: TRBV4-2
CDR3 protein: ASSATGATNEKLF

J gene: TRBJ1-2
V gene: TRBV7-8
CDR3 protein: ASSTYQGHGYT

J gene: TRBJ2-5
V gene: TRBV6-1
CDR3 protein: ASRGAGLLGETQY

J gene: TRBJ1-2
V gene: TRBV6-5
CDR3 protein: ASSVPTDNYGYT

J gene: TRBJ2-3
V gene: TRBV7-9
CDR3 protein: AGTSGSTDTQY

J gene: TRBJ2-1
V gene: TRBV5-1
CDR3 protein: ASSLVLGTGVVNEQF

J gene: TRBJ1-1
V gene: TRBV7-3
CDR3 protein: ASSYQMNTEAF

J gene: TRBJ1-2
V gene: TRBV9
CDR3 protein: ASSVEVGWDGYT

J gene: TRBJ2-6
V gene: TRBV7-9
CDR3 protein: ASSSPTGDEGSGANVLT

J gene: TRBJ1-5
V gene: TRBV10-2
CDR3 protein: ASSEIGNQGHRPQH

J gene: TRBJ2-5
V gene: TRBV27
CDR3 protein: ASSWTGFETQY

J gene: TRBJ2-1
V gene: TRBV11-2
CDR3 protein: ASSPIAGGPDEQF